Given below is one TCR beta chain in context. The data originate from a study of CD8 T cells in Susac syndrome. This CDR3 is 11 amino acids long. Per germline, CDR1 SNHLY and CDR2 FYNNEI. V dropped 6 bases and J dropped 7; count of bases not matched to a gene: 2. The authors sequenced TCR beta from blood CD8+ and CD4+ T cells. Random-hexamer reverse transcription was applied to about 0.45 to 1 ug RNA. Amplification of TCR beta CDR3 spanned 54 Vbeta and 13 Jbeta via immunoSEQ multiplex PCR. MiXCR, applied by TCRdb to the immunoSEQ multiplex PCR reads, yields one record per CDR3 protein. The sample includes 190,000 or so distinct CDR3 sequences, roughly 96% of them seen just once.

The V call is TRBV2, the J call TRBJ2-5; 7 bases map to TRBD1. The sequenced material came from CD4+ T cells from PBMCs. The receptor comes from a human donor with multiple sclerosis. CDR3: CASRGQMTQYF. CDR3 sequence (DNA): TGTGCCAGCAGGGGACAGATGACCCAGTACTTC.